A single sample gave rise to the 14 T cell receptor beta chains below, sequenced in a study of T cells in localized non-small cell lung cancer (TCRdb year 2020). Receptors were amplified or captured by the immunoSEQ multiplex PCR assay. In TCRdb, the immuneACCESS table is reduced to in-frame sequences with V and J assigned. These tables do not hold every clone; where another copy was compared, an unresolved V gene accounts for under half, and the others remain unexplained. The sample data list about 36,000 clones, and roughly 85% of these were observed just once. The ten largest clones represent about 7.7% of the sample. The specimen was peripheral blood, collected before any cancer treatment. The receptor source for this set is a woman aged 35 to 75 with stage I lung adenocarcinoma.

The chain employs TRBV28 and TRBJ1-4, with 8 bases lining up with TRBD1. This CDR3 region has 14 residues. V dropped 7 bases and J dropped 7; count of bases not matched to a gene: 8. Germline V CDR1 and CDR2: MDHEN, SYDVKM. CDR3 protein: CASNPQGAGEKLFF. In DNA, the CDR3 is TGTGCCAGCAACCCCCAGGGGGCCGGTGAAAAACTGTTTTTT.

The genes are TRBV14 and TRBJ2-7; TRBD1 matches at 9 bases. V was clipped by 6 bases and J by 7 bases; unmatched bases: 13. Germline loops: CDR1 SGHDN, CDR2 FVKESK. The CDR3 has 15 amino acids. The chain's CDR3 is CASSRDRVSSREQYF. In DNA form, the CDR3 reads TGTGCCAGCAGTCGGGACAGGGTTTCTTCGCGGGAGCAGTACTTC.

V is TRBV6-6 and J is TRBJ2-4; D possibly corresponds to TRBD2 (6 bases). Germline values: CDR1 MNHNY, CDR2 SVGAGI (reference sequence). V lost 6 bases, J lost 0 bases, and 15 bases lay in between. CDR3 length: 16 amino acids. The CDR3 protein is CASSPIGGLAKNIQYF. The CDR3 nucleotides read TGTGCCAGCAGCCCCATCGGGGGACTAGCCAAAAACATTCAGTACTTC.

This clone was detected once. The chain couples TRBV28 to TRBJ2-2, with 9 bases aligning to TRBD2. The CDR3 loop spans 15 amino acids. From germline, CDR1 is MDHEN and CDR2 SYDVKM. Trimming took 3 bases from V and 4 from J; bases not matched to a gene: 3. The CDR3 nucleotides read TGTGCCAGCAGTTTTTCTAGCGGGGTCACCGGGGAGCTGTTTTTT. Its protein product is CASSFSSGVTGELFF.

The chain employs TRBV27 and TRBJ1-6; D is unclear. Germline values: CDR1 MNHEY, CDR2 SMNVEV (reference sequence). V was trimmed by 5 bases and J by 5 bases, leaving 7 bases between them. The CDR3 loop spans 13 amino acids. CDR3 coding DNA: TGTGCCAGCAGTCTCAATCATAATTCACCCCTCCACTTT. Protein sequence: CASSLNHNSPLHF.

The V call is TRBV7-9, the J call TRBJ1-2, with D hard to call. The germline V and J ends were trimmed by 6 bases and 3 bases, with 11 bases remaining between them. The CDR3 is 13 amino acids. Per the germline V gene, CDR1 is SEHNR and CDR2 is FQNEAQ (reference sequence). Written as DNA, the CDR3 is TGTGCCAGCAGTCCCCGGAGGGACTATGGCTACACCTTC. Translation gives CASSPRRDYGYTF.

The CDR3 reads CASSQNRDPIGDEQYF. The CDR3 coding sequence is TGCGCCAGCAGTCAAAACCGGGACCCCATCGGGGACGAGCAGTACTTC. The chain has TRBV5-1 and TRBJ2-7; TRBD1 or TRBD2 may be the D gene (5 bases each). The V end was cut by 5 bases, the J end by 5 bases, with 23 bases between. The CDR3 has 16 residues. Germline V gene sequence: CDR1 SGHRS, CDR2 YFSETQ.

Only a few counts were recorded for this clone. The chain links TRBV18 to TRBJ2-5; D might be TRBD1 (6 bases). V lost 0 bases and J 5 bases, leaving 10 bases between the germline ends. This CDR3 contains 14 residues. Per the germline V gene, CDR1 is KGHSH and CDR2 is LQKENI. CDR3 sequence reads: CASSPPSGEETQYF. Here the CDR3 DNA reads TGTGCCAGCTCACCACCTTCAGGGGAGGAGACCCAGTACTTC. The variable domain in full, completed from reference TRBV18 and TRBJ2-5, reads NAGVMQNPRHLVRRRGQEARLRCSPMKGHSHVYWYRQLPEEGLKFMVYLQKENIIDESGMPKERFSAEFPKEGPSILRIQQVVRGDSAAYFCASSPPSGEETQYFGPGTRLLVL.

CDR3 DNA: TGTGCCAGCAGCAGGGGGGACTATGGCTACACCTTC. It translates to CASSRGDYGYTF. This chain uses TRBV7-9 with TRBJ1-2; TRBD1 might be the D (6 bases). Germline CDR1 reads SEHNR; CDR2 reads FQNEAQ (reference sequence). The CDR3 has 12 amino acids. Trimming took 5 bases from V and 3 from J, leaving 7 bases between them.

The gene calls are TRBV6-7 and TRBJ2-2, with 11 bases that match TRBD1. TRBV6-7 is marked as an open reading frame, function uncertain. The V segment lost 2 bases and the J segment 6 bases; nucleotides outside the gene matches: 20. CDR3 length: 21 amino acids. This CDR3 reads CASSYPPATGTGGRYAGELFF. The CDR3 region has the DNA TGTGCCAGCAGTTACCCCCCCGCTACCGGGACAGGGGGTCGGTACGCCGGGGAGCTGTTTTTT.

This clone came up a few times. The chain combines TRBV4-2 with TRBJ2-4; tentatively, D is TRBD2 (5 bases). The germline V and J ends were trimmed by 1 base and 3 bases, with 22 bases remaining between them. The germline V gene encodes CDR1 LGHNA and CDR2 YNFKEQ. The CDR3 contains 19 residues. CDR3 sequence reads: CASSQGLGVTGLHKNIQYF. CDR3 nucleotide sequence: TGTGCCAGCAGCCAAGGACTCGGGGTAACGGGCCTCCACAAAAACATTCAGTACTTC.

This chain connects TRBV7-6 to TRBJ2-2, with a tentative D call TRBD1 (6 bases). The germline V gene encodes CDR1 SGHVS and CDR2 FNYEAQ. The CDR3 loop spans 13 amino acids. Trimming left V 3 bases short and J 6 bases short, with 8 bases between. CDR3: CASSFQGSGELFF. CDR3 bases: TGTGCCAGCAGCTTTCAGGGGTCCGGGGAGCTGTTTTTT.

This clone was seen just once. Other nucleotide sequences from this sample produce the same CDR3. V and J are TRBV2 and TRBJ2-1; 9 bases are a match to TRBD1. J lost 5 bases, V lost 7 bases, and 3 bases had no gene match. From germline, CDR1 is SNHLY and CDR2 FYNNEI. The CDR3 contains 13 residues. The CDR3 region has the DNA TGTGCCAGCACCGGACAGGGGAACAATGAGCAGTTCTTC. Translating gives CASTGQGNNEQFF.

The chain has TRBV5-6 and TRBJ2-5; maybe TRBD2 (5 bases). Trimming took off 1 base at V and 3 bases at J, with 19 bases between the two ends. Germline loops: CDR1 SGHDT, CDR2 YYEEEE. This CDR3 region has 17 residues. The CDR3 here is CASSLYLGIDGKETQYF. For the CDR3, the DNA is TGTGCCAGCAGCTTGTATCTCGGGATAGACGGTAAAGAGACCCAGTACTTC.